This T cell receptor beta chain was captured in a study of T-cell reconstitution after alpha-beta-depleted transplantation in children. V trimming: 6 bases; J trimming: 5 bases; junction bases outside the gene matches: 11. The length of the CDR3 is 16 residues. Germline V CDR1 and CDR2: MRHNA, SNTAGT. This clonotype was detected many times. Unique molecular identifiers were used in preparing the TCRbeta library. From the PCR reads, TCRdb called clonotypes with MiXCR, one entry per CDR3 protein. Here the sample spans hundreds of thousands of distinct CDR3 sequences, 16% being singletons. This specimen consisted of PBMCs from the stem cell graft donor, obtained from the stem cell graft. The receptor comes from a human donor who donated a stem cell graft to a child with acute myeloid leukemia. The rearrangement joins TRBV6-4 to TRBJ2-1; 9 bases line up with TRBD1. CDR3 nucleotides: TGTGCCAGCAGCGCCTGGGGCGGGACAGGGAACAATGAGCAGTTCTTC. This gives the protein CASSAWGGTGNNEQFF.